This T cell receptor beta chain was recovered during a study of blood T cell repertoires in COVID-19. Overall study: The United States, Italy and Spain supplied acute and convalescent COVID-19 samples.

Clones were sequenced by immunoSEQ multiplex PCR, and TCRdb holds only the in-frame ones, with some missing. The sample consists of 13,000 to 15,000 clones, roughly 80% of them appearing once. In its sample, this clone is medium-sized. The clonotype was recovered from a human donor in a cohort sampled during active COVID-19. Sequencing was performed on peripheral blood.

Here the CDR3 reads CASSENRGAGNDGYTF. DNA of the CDR3: TGTGCCAGCAGCGAAAACCGGGGGGCAGGGAACGATGGCTACACCTTC. The genes are TRBV2 and TRBJ1-2; tentative D call: TRBD1 (6 bases). The CDR3 length is 16 residues. Trimming shortened V by 6 bases and J by 6 bases, and 23 bases separated the two germline ends. CDR1 SNHLY and CDR2 FYNNEI come from the germline V gene.